The subject of this entry is one T cell receptor (beta chain). PCR primers comprised 60 Vbeta and 13 Jbeta primers. Sequencing was performed with immunoSEQ multiplex PCR; in TCRdb, only in-frame clones are kept and a portion is missing. The table lists about 160,000 clones, 78% of them singletons, with under 9% in the top ten. The CDR3 sequence is 13 residues long. V gave up 3 bases and J gave up 4 bases, with 12 bases separating them. Looked up from germline, CDR1 is SQVTM and CDR2 is ANQGSEA. The data belong to a study of cytomegalovirus exposure and HLA in healthy donors. The sequence derives from a woman in her forties in good health and CMV-seropositive. The sequenced sample was PBMCs. V is TRBV29-1 and J is TRBJ1-1; no clear D gene. As DNA, the CDR3 is TGCAGCGTTGACGTCTCAGTCGTCACTGAAGCTTTCTTT. It translates to CSVDVSVVTEAFF.